The 28 T cell receptor beta chains listed next were all sequenced from one sample in a study of identical twins. TCRdb passed the 5' RACE reads through MiXCR, listing each CDR3 protein once. This table has hundreds of thousands of distinct CDR3 sequences, around 12% appearing once. The sample also formed part of further work on yellow fever vaccine responses in identical twins.

The sample comprised PBMCs. The receptors were gathered from a woman younger than 30 in good health.

The V call is TRBV5-1, the J call TRBJ2-1; the match to TRBD2 covers 12 bases. Germline V gene data show CDR1 as SGHRS and CDR2 as YFSETQ. CDR3 length: 18 amino acids. The junction had 9 bases not matched to a gene; V was cut back by 2 bases and J by 3 bases. This CDR3 is CASSLGQLAGGRYNEQFF. In DNA form, the CDR3 reads TGCGCCAGCAGCTTAGGTCAACTAGCGGGGGGCCGCTACAATGAGCAGTTCTTC.

This rearrangement joins TRBV2 to TRBJ1-2; no firm D call. The CDR3 consists of 12 residues. The germline V gene has CDR1 SNHLY and CDR2 FYNNEI. The V gene lost 2 bases and the J gene lost 4 bases, with 5 bases spanning the gap. The CDR3 coding sequence is TGTGCCAGCAGTGAAACACCCTATGGCTACACCTTC. Encoded protein: CASSETPYGYTF.

This chain links TRBV25-1 with TRBJ1-5; D remains unclear. The V gene's germline CDR1 is MGHDK and CDR2 SYGVNS. This CDR3 is built from 14 residues. Trimming left V 3 bases short and J 0 bases short, with 6 bases between. CDR3 DNA: TGTGCCAGCAGTGACACCCTTAGCAATCAGCCCCAGCATTTT. It encodes CASSDTLSNQPQHF.

Only a few counts were recorded for this clonotype. This rearrangement joins TRBV7-9 to TRBJ1-1; D is possibly TRBD1 (5 bases). This CDR3 is 14 amino acids long. CDR1 and CDR2 from the germline V gene are SEHNR and FQNEAQ (reference sequence). V was trimmed by 5 bases and J by 4 bases, leaving 14 bases between them. The DNA for the CDR3 is TGTGCCAGCAGCCCCCCGTGGGGGGGCACTGAAGCTTTCTTT. Translated: CASSPPWGGTEAFF. The full variable domain, its missing parts supplied by reference TRBV7-9 and TRBJ1-1, is DTGVSQNPRHKITKRGQNVTFRCDPISEHNRLYWYRQTLGQGPEFLTYFQNEAQLEKSRLLSDRFSAERPKGSFSTLEIQRTEQGDSAMYLCASSPPWGGTEAFFGQGTRLTVV.

The chain couples TRBV10-3 to TRBJ1-1, with a weak D call TRBD1 (5 bases). The CDR3 totals 14 residues. Germline values: CDR1 ENHRY, CDR2 SYGVKD. Trimming pared 6 bases from V and 3 bases from J, leaving 14 bases between. CDR3 sequence (DNA): TGTGCCATCAGAAAAGGAGGGGAGGACACTGAAGCTTTCTTT. Its translation is CAIRKGGEDTEAFF.

This clonotype turned up a few times. The chain employs TRBV5-1 and TRBJ2-1; 10 bases match TRBD2. Germline lookup yields CDR1 SGHRS and CDR2 YFSETQ. The CDR3 spans 17 residues. With 0 bases clipped from V and 6 bases from J, the junction kept 9 bases outside the gene matches. The CDR3 protein is CASSLAPAGGPANEQFF. The CDR3 DNA follows: TGCGCCAGCAGCTTGGCCCCAGCGGGAGGGCCGGCCAATGAGCAGTTCTTC.

The chain couples TRBV12-3 or TRBV12-4 to TRBJ2-3; TRBD2 agrees at 7 bases. J lost 1 base, V lost 4 bases, and 8 bases had no gene match. The CDR3 has 16 amino acids. CDR3 bases: TGTGCCAGCAGTTCCACGGCTAGCGGCGGCACAGATACGCAGTATTTT. Residues: CASSSTASGGTDTQYF.

This clonotype was detected a few times. The chain uses TRBV20-1 and TRBJ1-2; the match to TRBD1 covers 10 bases. This CDR3 comprises 14 residues. The V gene end was trimmed by 6 bases and the J gene end by 0 bases; junction bases not matched to a gene: 4. Germline values: CDR1 DFQATT, CDR2 SNEGSKA (reference sequence). The CDR3 region has the DNA TGCAGTGCGGGACAGGGGCTAGCTAACTATGGCTACACCTTC. Translated, it gives CSAGQGLANYGYTF.

This clonotype was detected a few times. The CDR3 protein is CASSLGPGLSNTEAFF. CDR3 in DNA: TGTGCCAGCAGCTTGGGGCCGGGACTTAGCAACACTGAAGCTTTCTTT. The chain carries TRBV5-6 and TRBJ1-1; TRBD1 might be the D (5 bases). Trimming cost V 0 bases and J 2 bases, with 14 bases left between them. CDR1 is SGHDT and CDR2 is YYEEEE in the germline V gene. The CDR3 has 16 residues.

This clonotype was seen ten or more times. The chain combines TRBV9 with TRBJ1-4; tentatively, D is TRBD1 (5 bases). The CDR3 has 16 residues. V lost 1 base to trimming and J lost 0 bases, with 10 bases between them. Germline values: CDR1 SGDLS, CDR2 YYNGEE. Written as DNA, the CDR3 is TGTGCCAGCAGCGTAAGTTCCAGGGCAACTAATGAAAAACTGTTTTTT. The encoded protein is CASSVSSRATNEKLFF.

This clonotype was detected only a few times. This rearrangement joins TRBV29-1 to TRBJ2-3; unclear D gene. With 6 bases removed from V and 1 base from J, the gap between germline ends came to 14 bases. The germline V gene encodes CDR1 SQVTM and CDR2 ANQGSEA. This CDR3 comprises 14 residues. The CDR3 sequence: CSVTDLRRTDTQYF. For the CDR3, the DNA is TGCAGCGTAACGGACCTCCGTCGCACAGATACGCAGTATTTT.

This sequence joins TRBV5-1 and TRBJ2-1; 8 bases match TRBD2. The germline gives CDR1 SGHRS, CDR2 YFSETQ. Trimming cost V 4 bases and J 9 bases; bases outside gene matches: 6. CDR3 length: 13 amino acids. The CDR3 spells CASSQRGWSEQFF. For the CDR3, the DNA is TGCGCCAGCAGCCAGCGGGGGTGGTCTGAGCAGTTCTTC.

The V gene is TRBV7-2, the J gene TRBJ1-2; D unresolved. Trimming cost V 1 base and J 8 bases, with 11 bases left between them. This CDR3 contains 13 residues. CDR1 is SGHTA, CDR2 FQGNSA, per germline. CDR3 DNA sequence: TGTGCCAGCAGCTTAGTAACTGCTGGGGGCTACACCTTC. As protein: CASSLVTAGGYTF.

For the CDR3, the DNA is TGTGCCAGCAGATCTTTATCACTAGGAGCGTCTTTCACCGGGGAGCTGTTTTTT. Its translation is CASRSLSLGASFTGELFF. The chain uses TRBV7-6 and TRBJ2-2, with a tentative D call TRBD2 (5 bases). The germline V gene has CDR1 SGHVS and CDR2 FNYEAQ. CDR3 size: 18 residues. V was shortened by 6 bases and J by 4 bases, with 24 bases between the two germline ends.

This clonotype was observed many times. The CDR3 sequence: CSVGPQDQETQYF. CDR3 DNA: TGCAGCGTTGGCCCCCAGGATCAAGAGACCCAGTACTTC. The chain uses TRBV29-1 and TRBJ2-5; D is unresolved. The V and J ends lost 4 bases and 2 bases respectively, with 11 bases between them. Per the germline V gene, CDR1 is SQVTM and CDR2 is ANQGSEA. CDR3 length: 13 residues.

The V and J genes are TRBV20-1 and TRBJ2-1; 8 nucleotides line up with TRBD2. V was pared by 4 bases and J by 4 bases, with 3 bases of the junction left unmatched. Germline assignment: CDR1 DFQATT and CDR2 SNEGSKA (reference sequence). The CDR3 runs 13 residues. DNA of the CDR3: TGCAGTGCTATGGGCGGGGGGTACAATGAGCAGTTCTTC. Encoded protein: CSAMGGGYNEQFF.

This clonotype was picked up one time. One end of the junction is discordant with germline, which a read error may explain. The chain links TRBV18 to TRBJ2-3, with D possibly TRBD2 on 5 matching bases. The CDR3 consists of 14 residues. The germline CDR1 and CDR2 sequences are KGHSH and LQKENI. The CDR3 is CASSPGSSTDAQYF. The CDR3 nucleotides are TGTGCCAGCTCTCCGGGTTCTAGCACAGATGCGCAGTATTTT.

This chain links TRBV6-5 with TRBJ1-1; TRBD1 matches 8 bases. J gave up 3 bases and V 4 bases, and 7 bases lay outside the gene matches. The CDR3 is 15 residues long. The germline V gene encodes CDR1 MNHEY and CDR2 SVGAGI. CDR3 residues: CASSSQGARDTEAFF. As DNA, the CDR3 is TGTGCCAGCAGTTCCCAGGGGGCGAGGGACACTGAAGCTTTCTTT.

The chain couples TRBV28 to TRBJ2-2, with 8 bases identical to TRBD1. Losses at the gene ends were 10 bases for V and 4 bases for J; bases not matched to a gene: 8. The germline V gene encodes CDR1 MDHEN and CDR2 SYDVKM. This CDR3 is built from 14 residues. CDR3 in amino acids: CATFDRGPTGELFF. In nucleotides, the CDR3 is TGTGCCACCTTCGACAGGGGCCCCACCGGGGAGCTGTTTTTT. Full variable domain (remainder filled in from reference TRBV28 and TRBJ2-2): DVKVTQSSRYLVKRTGEKVFLECVQDMDHENMFWYRQDPGLGLRLIYFSYDVKMKEKGDIPEGYSVSREKKERFSLILESASTNQTSMYLCATFDRGPTGELFFGEGSRLTVL.

The chain links TRBV10-3 to TRBJ1-2; D ambiguous. The CDR3 loop spans 17 amino acids. Trimming shortened V by 4 bases and J by 0 bases, and 18 bases separated the two germline ends. The germline V gene encodes CDR1 ENHRY and CDR2 SYGVKD. DNA of the CDR3: TGTGCCATCAGTGCGGGCCAAAAACCCGAACCTAACTATGGCTACACCTTC. This gives the protein CAISAGQKPEPNYGYTF.

This clonotype was counted many times. V usage is TRBV9 and J usage is TRBJ1-1, with 10 bases aligning to TRBD1. This CDR3 has 15 residues. V lost 3 bases to trimming and J lost 6 bases; unmatched junction nucleotides: 8. Germline-derived CDR1 and CDR2 are SGDLS and YYNGEE. CDR3 amino acids: CASSDGDRGLAEAFF. The CDR3 DNA reads as TGTGCCAGCAGCGACGGGGACAGGGGACTTGCTGAAGCTTTCTTT.

This chain connects TRBV15 to TRBJ2-7; 9 bases are a match to TRBD2. CDR1 is LNHNV and CDR2 is YYDKDF in the germline V gene (reference sequence). CDR3 length equals 18 residues. The V gene end was trimmed by 0 bases and the J gene end by 5 bases; junction bases not matched to a gene: 14. CDR3 sequence: CATSRDGRRAGGPNEQYF. CDR3 nucleotide sequence: TGTGCCACCAGCAGAGATGGCCGTCGTGCGGGAGGGCCGAACGAGCAGTACTTC.

The gene calls are TRBV3-1 and TRBJ2-5; TRBD2 matches 8 bases. The germline V gene has CDR1 LGHDT and CDR2 YNNKEL (reference sequence). This CDR3 is built from 14 residues. Trimming cost V 3 bases and J 5 bases; bases outside gene matches: 5. CDR3 sequence (DNA): TGTGCCAGCAGCCAGACTAGCGTAATGGAGACCCAGTACTTC. Translating it yields CASSQTSVMETQYF.

The V and J genes are TRBV11-2 and TRBJ2-5; D is unresolved. The CDR3 has 14 residues. The V end lost 3 bases, the J end lost 5 bases, and 13 bases lay between the germline ends. Germline V gene sequence: CDR1 SGHAT, CDR2 FQNNGV. CDR3 DNA: TGTGCCAGCAGCTTTGTTGGGCCCGGGGAGACCCAGTACTTC. It encodes CASSFVGPGETQYF.

Only a few counts were recorded for this clonotype. The chain employs TRBV16 and TRBJ1-4; perhaps TRBD1 as D (6 bases). The CDR3 contains 16 residues. Germline CDR1 KGHSY, CDR2 FQNENV. Trimming removed 0 bases from V and 0 bases from J, with 8 bases in between. The CDR3 bases are TGTGCCAGCAGCCAATCGCGGACAGCAACTAATGAAAAACTGTTTTTT. Protein: CASSQSRTATNEKLFF. Complete variable domain (other parts from reference TRBV16 and TRBJ1-4): GEEVAQTPKHLVRGEGQKAKLYCAPIKGHSYVFWYQQVLKNEFKFLISFQNENVFDETGMPKERFSAKCLPNSPCSLEIQATKLEDSAVYFCASSQSRTATNEKLFFGSGTQLSVL.

This clonotype was seen more than once but under ten times. The CDR3, as DNA: TGCGCCAGCAGCCAAGATAGGGCAGACCTTCGACCCCAGCATTTT. Amino acid sequence: CASSQDRADLRPQHF. The chain links TRBV4-1 to TRBJ1-5; D remains ambiguous. The ends were cut back, 0 bases at V and 10 bases at J, with 16 bases in the middle. The CDR3 covers 15 residues. The V gene's germline CDR1 is MGHRA and CDR2 YSYEKL.

This clonotype turned up a few times. The chain links TRBV7-9 to TRBJ2-5; D remains unclear. Germline CDR1 reads SEHNR; CDR2 reads FQNEAQ (reference sequence). V lost 4 bases and J lost 2, with 20 bases in between. CDR3 length equals 17 residues. The CDR3 DNA reads TGTGCCAGCAGCTCGCCCCTGATTCTGATGGGGCAAGAGACCCAGTACTTC. Protein: CASSSPLILMGQETQYF.

This clonotype was observed a few times. The chain combines TRBV11-2 with TRBJ2-6; D is possibly TRBD2 (5 bases). The CDR3 covers 20 residues. CDR1 and CDR2 from the germline V gene are SGHAT and FQNNGV. Trimming left V 2 bases short and J 0 bases short, with 20 bases between. In DNA form, the CDR3 reads TGTGCCAGCAGCTTAAGAGATGCAGGAGGATTTCTCTCTGGGGCCAACGTCCTGACTTTC. This codes for CASSLRDAGGFLSGANVLTF. Looking up the rest from reference TRBV11-2 and TRBJ2-6 gives the full variable domain: EAGVAQSPRYKIIEKRQSVAFWCNPISGHATLYWYQQILGQGPKLLIQFQNNGVVDDSQLPKDRFSAERLKGVDSTLKIQPAKLEDSAVYLCASSLRDAGGFLSGANVLTFGAGSRLTVL.